Listed here is a single T cell receptor (beta chain). What it recognizes is unknown. Compared with germline, one end of the junction differs, possibly owing to a read error. These data come from a study of early T cells in non-severe SARS-CoV-2 infection. The CDR3 runs to 18 residues. Each CDR3 protein gets one entry after TCRdb re-called the 5' RACE reads with MiXCR. Of 60,000 or so distinct CDR3 sequences in the sample, 12% were seen once. Whole-study results and caveats: Anti-spike CD8 responses were favored by VDJdb matching, which missed private and CD4 specificities.

Material for sequencing was whole blood. The receptor's source is an adult who was a healthcare worker with PCR-confirmed SARS-CoV-2 infection or an uninfected control (not recorded which). The rearrangement links TRBV23-1 to TRBJ2-7; TRBD2 agrees at 14 bases. TRBV23-1 is assigned to the ORF class and has an uncertain function. The CDR3 loop reads CASSQSQTSGRGSSEQYF. The CDR3 region has the DNA TGCGCCAGCAGTCAATCGCAGACTAGCGGGAGGGGATCCTCCGAGCAGTACTTC.